This T cell receptor (beta chain) derives from a study of human T cells and chemical hapten exposure. Study-level background: All patients underwent weekly scalp dosing with diphenylcyclopropenone for the full roughly 23-week study. Small pooled library volume differences mainly caused per-sample TCR yield variation.

This clonotype was detected ten times or more. Stated time point: patch test 1, 2 weeks after DPC sensitization. Treatment indicated: therapeutic diphenylcyclopropenone sensitization with weekly scalp DPC. Per the germline V gene, CDR1 is SQVTM and CDR2 is ANQGSEA. V was cut by 3 bases and J by 10 bases, with 16 bases left in between. The CDR3 spans 13 residues. TCRdb reanalysed the RACE reads using MiXCR and keeps one entry per CDR3 protein. This table has approximately 80,000 distinct CDR3 sequences, 7.5% to 9% appearing once. The source material was whole blood, sampled in connection with sensitization to the hapten diphenylcyclopropenone (DPC). The V gene is TRBV29-1, the J gene TRBJ2-1; D not certain. The sequence came from a woman aged 30 to 39 with alopecia areata. Some clones in this sample may be carry-over from other donors' samples. The CDR3 nucleotides are TGCAGCGTTGACCGGCGGAGCGTCGGGGAGCAGTTCTTC. It yields the protein CSVDRRSVGEQFF.